The 11 T cell receptor beta chains in this list originate from one sample, sequenced in a study of cytotoxic CD8 clonotypes in ibrutinib-treated CLL. The assay was immunoSEQ multiplex PCR, and TCRdb's table has in-frame clones only and misses some. The table has tens of thousands of clones, roughly three quarters seen once. Sequencing used PBMCs, obtained before ibrutinib treatment. The source is a human donor with chronic lymphocytic leukemia.

About this clone itself: Other DNA sequences within the sample encode an identical CDR3. This rearrangement joins TRBV5-1 to TRBJ1-1; D uncertain. The length of the CDR3 is 13 residues. Germline V lookup: CDR1 SGHRS, CDR2 YFSETQ. V was shortened by 0 bases and J by 0 bases, with 3 bases between the two germline ends. CDR3 protein: CASSLGLNTEAFF. DNA for the CDR3: TGCGCCAGCAGCTTGGGTCTGAACACTGAAGCTTTCTTT.

The chain employs TRBV5-1 and TRBJ1-3, with D tentatively TRBD1 (5 bases). CDR1 is SGHRS and CDR2 is YFSETQ in the germline V gene. The CDR3 is 17 residues long. Deletions cut 2 bases from V and 0 bases from J, with 15 bases between. CDR3 coding DNA: TGCGCCAGCAGCTTTACCTCGGGGCACAGCTCTGGAAACACCATATATTTT. Its translation is CASSFTSGHSSGNTIYF.

The chain joins TRBV19 to TRBJ1-2; 10 nucleotides align to TRBD1. This CDR3 comprises 14 residues. Germline V CDR1 and CDR2: LNHDA, SQIVND (reference sequence). With 3 bases clipped from V and 8 bases from J, the junction kept 6 bases outside the gene matches. This CDR3 reads CASSIDRGRGGYTF. CDR3 in DNA: TGTGCCAGTAGTATCGACAGGGGGCGGGGAGGCTACACCTTC. The full variable domain, with the rest looked up from reference TRBV19 and TRBJ1-2, is DGGITQSPKYLFRKEGQNVTLSCEQNLNHDAMYWYRQDPGQGLRLIYYSQIVNDFQKGDIAEGYSVSREKKESFPLTVTSAQKNPTAFYLCASSIDRGRGGYTFGSGTRLTVV.

This CDR3 reads CASSIDMTALAGYTF. Written as DNA, the CDR3 is TGTGCCAGTAGTATAGATATGACAGCCCTAGCGGGCTACACCTTC. This chain uses TRBV19 with TRBJ1-2; possibly TRBD1 for D (5 bases). Trimming took 0 bases from V and 8 from J, leaving 16 bases between them. The CDR3 is made up of 15 amino acids. Germline lookup yields CDR1 LNHDA and CDR2 SQIVND (reference sequence).

This clone occurred a few times. This chain links TRBV4-2 with TRBJ1-1; 9 bases align to TRBD1. After removal of 4 bases from V and 1 base from J, the junction contained 16 bases not matched to a gene. The CDR3 has 19 residues. CDR1 and CDR2 (germline): LGHNA, YNFKEQ. CDR3 nucleotide sequence: TGTGCCAGCAGCCCATCTGGGACAGGGTTAAATAGACCGAACACTGAAGCTTTCTTT. The encoded protein is CASSPSGTGLNRPNTEAFF.

CDR3 sequence (DNA): TGTGCCAGCAGCCCCCCGGGAGGGGCTTTTGAAAAACTGTTTTTT. Encoded protein: CASSPPGGAFEKLFF. This chain joins TRBV7-9 and TRBJ1-4, with D perhaps matching TRBD1 (5 bases). CDR3 length: 15 residues. V was trimmed by 5 bases and J by 7 bases, leaving 17 bases between them. Germline V gene sequence: CDR1 SEHNR, CDR2 FQNEAQ (reference sequence). The full variable domain, rest sourced from reference TRBV7-9 and TRBJ1-4, is DTGVSQNPRHKITKRGQNVTFRCDPISEHNRLYWYRQTLGQGPEFLTYFQNEAQLEKSRLLSDRFSAERPKGSFSTLEIQRTEQGDSAMYLCASSPPGGAFEKLFFGSGTQLSVL.

This chain joins TRBV20-1 and TRBJ1-1, with unresolved D. From germline, CDR1 is DFQATT and CDR2 SNEGSKA (reference sequence). The CDR3 contains 9 residues. DNA for the CDR3: TGCAGGGTGGGCACTGAAGCTTTCTTT. Protein product: CRVGTEAFF.

The chain joins TRBV5-1 to TRBJ2-4, with TRBD1 as a possible D gene (6 bases). The length of the CDR3 is 19 residues. Trimming pared 0 bases from V and 2 bases from J, leaving 21 bases between. Germline V gene lookup returns CDR1 SGHRS and CDR2 YFSETQ. The CDR3 loop is CASSLVGDILNPSKNIQYF. DNA for the CDR3: TGCGCCAGCAGCTTGGTAGGGGACATCCTTAATCCCTCCAAAAACATTCAGTACTTC.

The V and J genes are TRBV5-1 and TRBJ1-4; D unclear. This CDR3 is 14 amino acids long. Germline V CDR1 and CDR2: SGHRS, YFSETQ. The ends were cut back, 7 bases at V and 8 bases at J, with 18 bases in the middle. The CDR3 bases are TGCGCCAGCTCCACCGACGGAGTCGAGGAAAAACTGTTTTTT. This sequence encodes CASSTDGVEEKLFF. The full variable domain, with the rest looked up from reference TRBV5-1 and TRBJ1-4, is KAGVTQTPRYLIKTRGQQVTLSCSPISGHRSVSWYQQTPGQGLQFLFEYFSETQRNKGNFPGRFSGRQFSNSRSEMNVSTLELGDSALYLCASSTDGVEEKLFFGSGTQLSVL.

This clone was seen only a few times. J is TRBJ1-4 and V is TRBV5-4, with D possibly matching TRBD1 (5 bases). The CDR3 is 14 residues long. The ends were cut back, 4 bases at V and 4 bases at J, with 11 bases in the middle. Germline CDR1 reads SGHNT; CDR2 reads YYREEE (reference sequence). CDR3 residues: CASSLGVGNEKLFF. CDR3 DNA sequence: TGTGCCAGCAGCCTAGGGGTTGGTAATGAAAAACTGTTTTTT. Full variable domain (outside the CDR3, taken from reference TRBV5-4 and TRBJ1-4): ETGVTQSPTHLIKTRGQQVTLRCSSQSGHNTVSWYQQALGQGPQFIFQYYREEENGRGNFPPRFSGLQFPNYSSELNVNALELDDSALYLCASSLGVGNEKLFFGSGTQLSVL.

The rearrangement links TRBV11-1 to TRBJ2-7; D is tentatively TRBD1 or TRBD2 (6 bases each). CDR3 size: 16 residues. Germline V gives CDR1 SGHAT, CDR2 FQDESV (reference sequence). V lost 1 base to trimming and J lost 2 bases, with 15 bases between them. CDR3 bases: TGTGCCAGCAGCTTAGGTCCGGGGGCCTATGCCTACGAGCAGTACTTC. Amino acid sequence: CASSLGPGAYAYEQYF.